This TCR beta chain was profiled in a study of PD-1 blockade in classical Hodgkin lymphoma. The method was immunoSEQ multiplex PCR; TCRdb's version includes in-frame clones alone and lacks a portion of them. Among about 13,000 clones listed, around 83% were seen once. The germline V gene has CDR1 LGHNA and CDR2 YSLEER. V was clipped by 1 base and J by 7 bases, with 10 bases between them. The length of the CDR3 is 13 residues. All patients experienced relapse after autologous stem cell transplantation, and brentuximab vedotin exposure was variable. The specimen was peripheral blood mononuclear cells (PBMCs), collected at baseline. The chain couples TRBV4-3 to TRBJ1-2; perhaps TRBD1 as D (5 bases). The source is a human donor with classical Hodgkin lymphoma. The CDR3 here is CASSQVLRAGYTF. DNA for the CDR3: TGCGCCAGCAGCCAAGTTCTCAGGGCTGGCTACACCTTC.